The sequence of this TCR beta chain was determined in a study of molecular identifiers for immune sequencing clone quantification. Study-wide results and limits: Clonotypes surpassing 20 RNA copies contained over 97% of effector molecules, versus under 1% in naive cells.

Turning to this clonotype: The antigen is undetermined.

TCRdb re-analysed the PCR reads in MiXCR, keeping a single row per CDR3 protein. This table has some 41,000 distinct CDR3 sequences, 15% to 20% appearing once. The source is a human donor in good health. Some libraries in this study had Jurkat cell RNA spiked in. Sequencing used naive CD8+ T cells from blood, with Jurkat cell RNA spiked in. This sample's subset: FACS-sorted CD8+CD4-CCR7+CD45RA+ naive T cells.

DNA for the CDR3: TGTGCCACCAGTGCTACAGGGATTGGAGAGCAGTACTTC. Protein: CATSATGIGEQYF. This chain uses TRBV24-1 with TRBJ2-7, with TRBD1 as a possible D gene (6 bases). The CDR3 loop spans 13 amino acids. V lost 5 bases and J lost 7, with 14 bases in between. Looked up from germline, CDR1 is KGHDR and CDR2 is SFDVKD.